This TCR beta chain originates from a study of T cell responses to AZD1222 COVID-19 vaccine. Assay used: immunoSEQ multiplex PCR; TCRdb lists only in-frame clones, some missing. In the table there are tens of thousands of clones, 65% to 80% of which are singletons. Study results and limitations: Clonal diversity may have been underestimated in mostly white British donors. It was only after the peak T cell response that any repertoires were sampled.

As regards this clone: No antigen is known for it.

V dropped 3 bases and J dropped 4; count of bases not matched to a gene: 10. Germline-derived CDR1 and CDR2 are KGHDR and SFDVKD. The CDR3 sequence is 17 residues long. The chain combines TRBV24-1 with TRBJ2-1; TRBD1 matches 8 bases. This clonotype was sampled from an adult in good health. Source: peripheral blood, taken on day 0 of AZD1222 vaccination. This CDR3 reads CATSDTPGTGHYNEQFF. The CDR3 coding sequence is TGTGCCACCAGTGATACCCCCGGGACAGGACATTACAATGAGCAGTTCTTC.